These 3 T cell receptor beta chains came from one sample sequenced in a study of T cells in Graves' hyperthyroidism and ophthalmopathy. Researchers amplified the TCR beta CDR3 regions from RNA transcripts. RT-PCR in the first round (using the HTBI primer set) targeted the TCR CDR3. TCRdb processed the multiplex PCR reads anew with MiXCR; each CDR3 protein has one entry. The sample records roughly 350,000 distinct CDR3 sequences, about 15% being singletons. The sample comprised blood. Receptors originate from a woman aged 30 to 39 with Graves' hyperthyroidism.

Only a few counts were recorded for this clonotype. The J gene is TRBJ2-2, the V gene TRBV19; D gene unclear. The V gene lost 3 bases and the J gene lost 9 bases, with 8 bases spanning the gap. This CDR3 has 12 residues. Germline V gives CDR1 LNHDA, CDR2 SQIVND (reference sequence). Written as DNA, the CDR3 is TGTGCCAGTAGTATTCCGCATAGGGAGCTGTTTTTT. Its protein is CASSIPHRELFF.

The chain uses TRBV19 and TRBJ1-5, with D unresolved. The V gene's germline CDR1 is LNHDA and CDR2 SQIVND (reference sequence). V was clipped by 6 bases and J by 0 bases, with 12 bases between them. The CDR3 extends over 15 amino acids. CDR3 bases: TGTGCCAGTAGAATATTCCAAAATAGCAATCAGCCCCAGCATTTT. Its protein product is CASRIFQNSNQPQHF.

This chain joins TRBV6-1 and TRBJ1-2; D uncertain. Trimming removed 5 bases from V and 8 bases from J, with 18 bases in between. The CDR3 extends over 14 amino acids. Germline V gene sequence: CDR1 MNHNS, CDR2 SASEGT. CDR3 loop: CASSKTKDRSGYTF. The CDR3, as DNA: TGTGCCAGCAGTAAAACTAAGGACCGGAGCGGCTACACCTTC.